The sample holds many counts of the clone carrying this T cell receptor (beta chain). The antigen remains unidentified. This sample was taken from a study of T-cell memory formation after mild COVID-19. About the research overall: Clusters were largely donor specific.

Study results and caveats: For second-wave clones that peaked at day 37, SARS-CoV-2 specificity went unverified. Among clones contracting day 15 to 85, CD4/CD8 was balanced, whereas later expanders leaned CD4+. Contracting clones localized mainly to CM and EM when CD4+ and mainly to EMRA when CD8+.

Trimming left V 1 base short and J 7 bases short, with 11 bases between. Looked up from germline, CDR1 is DFQATT and CDR2 is SNEGSKA (reference sequence). CDR3 length equals 13 residues. TCRdb re-derived calls from the 5' RACE reads in MiXCR, one entry per CDR3 protein. The top ten hold around 22% of the sample, which has approximately 350,000 distinct CDR3 sequences, about an eighth seen once. The V and J genes are TRBV20-1 and TRBJ2-4; the D call may be TRBD1 or TRBD2 (5 bases each). This sequence originates from a man aged 18 to 30 who had mild COVID-19 (a few samples of this study predate the infection). Cell type and time point are not known. Sequencing was carried out using PBMCs or a T cell subset sorted from them (not recorded which). CDR3 in amino acids: CSARGAGTNIQYF. Here the CDR3 DNA reads TGCAGTGCTAGAGGGGCAGGGACGAACATTCAGTACTTC.